This T cell receptor (beta chain) was retrieved from a study of T cells after yellow fever vaccination. The study's findings and limits: Subsequent to the booster, the majority of primary-vaccination clones reappeared (96% CD4, 88% CD8).

CDR1 is SGHDT and CDR2 is YYEEEE in the germline V gene. Trimming pared 2 bases from V and 5 bases from J, leaving 9 bases between. The CDR3 sequence is 13 residues long. For TCR, cDNA came from 5'RACE template switching, which added a universal primer site and UMIs. MiXCR was run by TCRdb on the 5' RACE reads, yielding one entry per CDR3 protein. The repertoire includes about 300,000 distinct CDR3 sequences, 8.5% to 10% of them detected once, and around 3.3% sits in the top ten. This clonotype was counted between two and nine times. The antigen is undetermined. The chain has TRBV5-6 and TRBJ2-3; D is uncertain. The sequence was collected from a man aged 18 to 30 who received the YFV17D yellow fever vaccine. The sample in question was CD4+ T cells sorted from PBMCs, obtained 5 days after the yellow fever booster vaccination. This CDR3 reads CASSFSVLDTQYF. DNA of the CDR3: TGTGCCAGCAGCTTCTCAGTTTTAGATACGCAGTATTTT.